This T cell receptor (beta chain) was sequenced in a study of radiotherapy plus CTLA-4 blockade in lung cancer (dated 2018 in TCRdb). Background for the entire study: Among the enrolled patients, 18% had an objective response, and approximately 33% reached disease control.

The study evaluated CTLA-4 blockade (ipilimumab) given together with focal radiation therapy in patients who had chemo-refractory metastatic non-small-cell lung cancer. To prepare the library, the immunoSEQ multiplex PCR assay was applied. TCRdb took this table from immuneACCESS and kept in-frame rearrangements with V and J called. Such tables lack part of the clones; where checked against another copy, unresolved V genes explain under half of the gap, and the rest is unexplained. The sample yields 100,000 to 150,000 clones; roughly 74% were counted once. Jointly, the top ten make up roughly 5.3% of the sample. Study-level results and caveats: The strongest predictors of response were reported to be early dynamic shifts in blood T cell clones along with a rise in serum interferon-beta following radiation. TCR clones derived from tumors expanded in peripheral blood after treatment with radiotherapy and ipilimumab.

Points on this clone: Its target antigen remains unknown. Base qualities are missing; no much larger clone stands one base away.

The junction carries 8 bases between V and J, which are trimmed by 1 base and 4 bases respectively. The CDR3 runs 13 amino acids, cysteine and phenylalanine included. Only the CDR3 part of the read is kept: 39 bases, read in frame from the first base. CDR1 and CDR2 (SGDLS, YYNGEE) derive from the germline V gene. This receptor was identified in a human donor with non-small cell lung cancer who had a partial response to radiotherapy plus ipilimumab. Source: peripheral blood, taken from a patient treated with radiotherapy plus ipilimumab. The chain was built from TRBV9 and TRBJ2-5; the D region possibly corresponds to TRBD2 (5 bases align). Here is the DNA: TGTGCCAGCAGCGTAACGGGGTTAGAGACCCAGTACTTC. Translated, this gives CASSVTGLETQYF.